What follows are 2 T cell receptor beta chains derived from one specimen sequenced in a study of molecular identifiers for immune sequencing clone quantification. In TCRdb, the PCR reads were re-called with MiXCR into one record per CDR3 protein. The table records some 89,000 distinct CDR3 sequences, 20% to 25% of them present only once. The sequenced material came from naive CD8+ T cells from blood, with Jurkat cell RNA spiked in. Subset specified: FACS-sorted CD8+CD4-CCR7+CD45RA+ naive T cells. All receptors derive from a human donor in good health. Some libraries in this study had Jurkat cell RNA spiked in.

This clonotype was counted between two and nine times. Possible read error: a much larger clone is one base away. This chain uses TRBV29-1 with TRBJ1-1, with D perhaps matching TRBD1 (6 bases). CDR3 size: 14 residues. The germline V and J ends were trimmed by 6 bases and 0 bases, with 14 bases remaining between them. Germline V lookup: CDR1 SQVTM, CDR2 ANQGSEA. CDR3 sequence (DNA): TGCAGCGTCGTACAGGGACGGCTGAACACTGAAGCTTTCTTT. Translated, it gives CSVVQGRLNTEAFF.

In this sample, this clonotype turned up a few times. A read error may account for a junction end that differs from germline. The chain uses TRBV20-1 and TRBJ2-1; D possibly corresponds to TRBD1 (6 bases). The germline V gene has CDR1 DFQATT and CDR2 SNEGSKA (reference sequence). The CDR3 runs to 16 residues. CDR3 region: CCALRRQAQPYNEQFF. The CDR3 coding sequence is TGCTGTGCTCTACGACGACAGGCACAACCCTACAATGAGCAGTTCTTC.